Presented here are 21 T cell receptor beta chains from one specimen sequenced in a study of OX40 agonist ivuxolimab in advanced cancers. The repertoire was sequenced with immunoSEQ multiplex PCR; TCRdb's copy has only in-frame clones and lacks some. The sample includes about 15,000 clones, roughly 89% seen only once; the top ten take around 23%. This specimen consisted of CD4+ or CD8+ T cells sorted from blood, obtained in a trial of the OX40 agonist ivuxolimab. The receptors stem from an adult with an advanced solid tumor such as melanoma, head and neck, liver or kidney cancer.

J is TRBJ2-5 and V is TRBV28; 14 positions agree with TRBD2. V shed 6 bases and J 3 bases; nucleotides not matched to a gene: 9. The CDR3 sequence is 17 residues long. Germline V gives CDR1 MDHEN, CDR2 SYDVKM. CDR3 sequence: CASSSGTSGSWEETQYF. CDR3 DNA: TGTGCCAGCAGCTCCGGGACTAGCGGGAGTTGGGAAGAGACCCAGTACTTC.

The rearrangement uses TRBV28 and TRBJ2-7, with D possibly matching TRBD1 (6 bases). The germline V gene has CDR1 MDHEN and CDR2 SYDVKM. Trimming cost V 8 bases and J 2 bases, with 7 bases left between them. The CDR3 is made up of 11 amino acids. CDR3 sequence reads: CASWGPYEQYF. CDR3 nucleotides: TGTGCCAGCTGGGGGCCCTACGAGCAGTACTTC.

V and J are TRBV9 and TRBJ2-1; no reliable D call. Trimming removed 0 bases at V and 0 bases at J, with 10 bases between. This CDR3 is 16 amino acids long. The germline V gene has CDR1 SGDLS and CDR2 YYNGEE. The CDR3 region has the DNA TGTGCCAGCAGCGTAGCCTCTCAAAGCTCCTACAATGAGCAGTTCTTC. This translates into CASSVASQSSYNEQFF.

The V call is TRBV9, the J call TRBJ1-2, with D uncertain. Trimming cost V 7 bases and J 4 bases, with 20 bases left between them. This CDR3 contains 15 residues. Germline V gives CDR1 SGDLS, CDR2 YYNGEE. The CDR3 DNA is TGTGCCAGCCGGTGCGGGTCAAGAAAGACCTATGGCTACACCTTC. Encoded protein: CASRCGSRKTYGYTF.

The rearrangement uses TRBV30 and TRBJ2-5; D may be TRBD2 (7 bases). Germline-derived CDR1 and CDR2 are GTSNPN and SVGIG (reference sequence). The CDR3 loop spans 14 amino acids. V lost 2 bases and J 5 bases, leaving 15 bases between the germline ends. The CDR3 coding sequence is TGTGCCTGGAGTTCCGGGGGCGGGAGCGAGACCCAGTACTTC. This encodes CAWSSGGGSETQYF.

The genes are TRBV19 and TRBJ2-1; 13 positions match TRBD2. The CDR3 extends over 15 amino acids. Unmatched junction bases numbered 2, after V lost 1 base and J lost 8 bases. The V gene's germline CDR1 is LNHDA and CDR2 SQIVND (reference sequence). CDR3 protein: CASSIGTSGRHEQFF. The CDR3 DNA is TGTGCCAGTAGTATAGGGACTAGCGGGAGACATGAGCAGTTCTTC.

DNA of the CDR3: TGTGCCAGCAGTGGATTAGTCAGCTCTGGTGGCTACACCTTC. It specifies CASSGLVSSGGYTF. V gene TRBV25-1 combines with J gene TRBJ1-2; D unclear. Germline values: CDR1 MGHDK, CDR2 SYGVNS. V was shortened by 4 bases and J by 7 bases, with 16 bases between the two germline ends. The CDR3 totals 14 residues.

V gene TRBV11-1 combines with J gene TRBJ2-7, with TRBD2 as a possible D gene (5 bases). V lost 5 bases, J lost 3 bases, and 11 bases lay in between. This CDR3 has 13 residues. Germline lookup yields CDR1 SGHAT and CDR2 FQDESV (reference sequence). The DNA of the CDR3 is TGTGCCAGCAGCCCCTGGACTTACTACGAGCAGTACTTC. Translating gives CASSPWTYYEQYF.

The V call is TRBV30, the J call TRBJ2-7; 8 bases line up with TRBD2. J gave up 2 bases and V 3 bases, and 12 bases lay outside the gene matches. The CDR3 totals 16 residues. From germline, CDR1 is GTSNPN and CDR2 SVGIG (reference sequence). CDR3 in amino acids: CAWSNMASGPPYEQYF. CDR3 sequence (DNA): TGTGCCTGGAGCAATATGGCTAGCGGGCCCCCCTACGAGCAGTACTTC.

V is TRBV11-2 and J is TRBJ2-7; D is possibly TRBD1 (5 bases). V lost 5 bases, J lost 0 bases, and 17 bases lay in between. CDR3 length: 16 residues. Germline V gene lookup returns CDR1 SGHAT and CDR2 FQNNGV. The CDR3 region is CASSPSQGTISYEQYF. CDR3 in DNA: TGTGCCAGCAGCCCATCTCAGGGAACTATCTCCTACGAGCAGTACTTC.

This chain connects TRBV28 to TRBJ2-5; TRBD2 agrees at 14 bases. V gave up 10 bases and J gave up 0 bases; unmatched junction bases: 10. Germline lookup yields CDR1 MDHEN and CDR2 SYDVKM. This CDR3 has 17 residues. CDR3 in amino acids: CAIRLAGGSLYQETQYF. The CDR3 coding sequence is TGTGCCATAAGACTAGCGGGAGGGTCCTTGTACCAAGAGACCCAGTACTTC.

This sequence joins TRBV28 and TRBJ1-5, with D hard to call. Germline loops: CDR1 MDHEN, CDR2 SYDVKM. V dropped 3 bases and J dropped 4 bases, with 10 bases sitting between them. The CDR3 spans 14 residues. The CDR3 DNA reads TGTGCCAGCAGTTTGACCGGGATGAATCAGCCCCAGCATTTT. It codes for CASSLTGMNQPQHF.

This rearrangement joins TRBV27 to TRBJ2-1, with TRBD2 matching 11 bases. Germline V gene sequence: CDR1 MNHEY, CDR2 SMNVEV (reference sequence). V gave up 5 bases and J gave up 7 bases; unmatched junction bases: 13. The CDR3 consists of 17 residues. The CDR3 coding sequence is TGTGCCAGCAGTCCGACTGGGGCTAGCGGGAGGTGGAATGAGCAGTTCTTC. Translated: CASSPTGASGRWNEQFF.

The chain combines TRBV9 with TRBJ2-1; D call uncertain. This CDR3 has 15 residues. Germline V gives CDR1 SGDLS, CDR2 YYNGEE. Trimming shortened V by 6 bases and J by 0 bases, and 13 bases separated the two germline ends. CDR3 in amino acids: CASKEGDSSYNEQFF. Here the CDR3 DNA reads TGTGCCAGCAAGGAAGGCGATTCCTCCTACAATGAGCAGTTCTTC.

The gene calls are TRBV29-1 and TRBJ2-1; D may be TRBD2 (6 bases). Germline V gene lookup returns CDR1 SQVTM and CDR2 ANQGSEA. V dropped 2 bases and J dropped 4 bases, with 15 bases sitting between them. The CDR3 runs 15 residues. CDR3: CSVEQAEGLYNEQFF. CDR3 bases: TGCAGCGTTGAACAAGCGGAGGGGTTGTACAATGAGCAGTTCTTC.

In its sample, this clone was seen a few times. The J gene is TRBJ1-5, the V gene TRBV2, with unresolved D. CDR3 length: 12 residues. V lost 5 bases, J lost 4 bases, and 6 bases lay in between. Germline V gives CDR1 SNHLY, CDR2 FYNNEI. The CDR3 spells CASSPTNQPQHF. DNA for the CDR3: TGTGCCAGCAGTCCGACTAATCAGCCCCAGCATTTT.

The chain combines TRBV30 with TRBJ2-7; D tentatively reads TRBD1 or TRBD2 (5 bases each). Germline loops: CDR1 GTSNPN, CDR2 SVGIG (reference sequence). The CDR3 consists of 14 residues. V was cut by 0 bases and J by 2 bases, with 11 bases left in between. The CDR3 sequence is CAWSVQMGAYEQYF. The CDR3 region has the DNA TGTGCCTGGAGTGTTCAGATGGGGGCCTACGAGCAGTACTTC.

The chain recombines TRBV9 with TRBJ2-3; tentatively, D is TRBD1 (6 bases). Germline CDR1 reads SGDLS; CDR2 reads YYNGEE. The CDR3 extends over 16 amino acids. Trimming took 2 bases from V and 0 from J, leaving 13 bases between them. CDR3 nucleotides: TGTGCCAGCAGCGTTGAGGGACACCCCAGCACAGATACGCAGTATTTT. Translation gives CASSVEGHPSTDTQYF.

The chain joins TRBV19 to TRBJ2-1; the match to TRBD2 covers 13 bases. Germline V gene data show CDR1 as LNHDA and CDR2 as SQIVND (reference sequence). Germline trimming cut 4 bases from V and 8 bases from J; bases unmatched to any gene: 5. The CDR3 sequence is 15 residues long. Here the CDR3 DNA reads TGTGCCAGTAGTACTGGACTAGCGGGAGCCCATGAGCAGTTCTTC. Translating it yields CASSTGLAGAHEQFF.

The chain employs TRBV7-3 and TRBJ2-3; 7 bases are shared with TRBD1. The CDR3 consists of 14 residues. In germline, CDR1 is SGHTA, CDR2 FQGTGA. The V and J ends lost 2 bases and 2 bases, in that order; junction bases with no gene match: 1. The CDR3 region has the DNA TGTGCCAGCAGCTTACAGGGGGACACAGATACGCAGTATTTT. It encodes CASSLQGDTDTQYF.

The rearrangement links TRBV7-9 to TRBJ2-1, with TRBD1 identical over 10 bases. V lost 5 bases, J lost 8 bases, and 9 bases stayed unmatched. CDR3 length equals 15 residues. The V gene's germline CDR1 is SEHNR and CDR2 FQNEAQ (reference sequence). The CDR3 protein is CASSPRPGTGDEQFF. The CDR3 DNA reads TGTGCCAGCAGCCCGCGTCCCGGGACAGGGGATGAGCAGTTCTTC. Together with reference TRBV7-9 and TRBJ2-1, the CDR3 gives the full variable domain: DTGVSQNPRHKITKRGQNVTFRCDPISEHNRLYWYRQTLGQGPEFLTYFQNEAQLEKSRLLSDRFSAERPKGSFSTLEIQRTEQGDSAMYLCASSPRPGTGDEQFFGPGTRLTVL.